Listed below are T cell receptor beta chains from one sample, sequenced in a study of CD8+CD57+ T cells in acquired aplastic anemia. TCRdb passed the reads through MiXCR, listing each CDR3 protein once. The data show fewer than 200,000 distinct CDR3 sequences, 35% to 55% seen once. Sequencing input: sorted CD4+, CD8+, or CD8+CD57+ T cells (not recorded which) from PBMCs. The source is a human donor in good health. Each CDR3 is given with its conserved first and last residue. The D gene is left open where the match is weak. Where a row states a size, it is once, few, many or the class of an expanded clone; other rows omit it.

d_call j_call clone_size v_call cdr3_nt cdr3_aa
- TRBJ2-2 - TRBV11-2 TGTGCCAGCAGCCCAAGTAGTGTGGTGGGAGGGGGAACCGGGGAGCTGTTTTTT CASSPSSVVGGGTGELFF
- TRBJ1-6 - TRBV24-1 TGTGCCACCAGTGATTTGCGGGGACCCCTCCACTTT CATSDLRGPLHF
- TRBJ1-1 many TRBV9 TGTGCCAGCAGCGTCCGACAGTGGAACACTGAAGCTTTCTTT CASSVRQWNTEAFF
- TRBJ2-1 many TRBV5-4 TGTGCCAGCAGCTTGACTAGGCATGAGCAGTTCTTC CASSLTRHEQFF
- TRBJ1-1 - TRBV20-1 TGCAGTGCGGGGGCGGAGAACACTGAAGCTTTCTTT CSAGAENTEAFF
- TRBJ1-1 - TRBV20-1 TGCGGTGCTAGGCCTACAGGGAGCGAGGGACTGAACACTGAAGCTTTCTTT CGARPTGSEGLNTEAFF
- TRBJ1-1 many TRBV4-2 TGTGCCAGCAGCCCCGCGTGGGCGAACACTGAAGCTTTCTTT CASSPAWANTEAFF
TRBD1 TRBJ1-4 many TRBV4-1 TGCGCCAGCAGCCAAAACGGACAGGGTTTCGAAAAACTGTTTTTT CASSQNGQGFEKLFF
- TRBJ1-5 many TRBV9 TGTGCCAGCAGCGCCCGGGGGAGCAATCAGCCCCAGCATTTT CASSARGSNQPQHF
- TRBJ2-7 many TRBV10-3 TGTGCCATCAGTGGGACAGAGAGCTCCTACGAGCAGTACTTC CAISGTESSYEQYF
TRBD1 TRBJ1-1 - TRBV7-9 TGTGCCAGCAGACCAGGGACAGGGTTATTTGAAGCTTTCTTT CASRPGTGLFEAFF
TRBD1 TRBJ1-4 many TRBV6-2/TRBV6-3 TGTGCCAGCAGCTTCGACAGGGGCGGAGGAACTAATGAAAAACTGTTTTTT CASSFDRGGGTNEKLFF
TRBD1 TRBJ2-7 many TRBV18 TGTGCCAGCTCACCGACAGGGGGCCCCTACGAGCAGTACTTC CASSPTGGPYEQYF
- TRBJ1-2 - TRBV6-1 TGTGCCAGCAGTCCGGGCATGGGTGGCTACACCTTC CASSPGMGGYTF
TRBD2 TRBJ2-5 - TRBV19 TGTGCCAGTAGTCGTAGCGGGGGAGAGACCCAGTACTTC CASSRSGGETQYF
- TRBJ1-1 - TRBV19 TGTGCCAGTAGTATCGCAGGGATCAAGAACACTGAAGCTTTCTTT CASSIAGIKNTEAFF
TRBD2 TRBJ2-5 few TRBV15 TGTGCCACCAGCAGGGGTTGGCAGCGGGGGGGCCAAGAGACCCAGTACTTC CATSRGWQRGGQETQYF
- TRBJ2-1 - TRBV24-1 TGTGCCACCAGTGATTTGACCGGAATGAATGAGCAGTTCTTC CATSDLTGMNEQFF
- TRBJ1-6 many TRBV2 TGTGCCAGCAGTGAAAAGGGGGTTTACAATTCACCCCTCCACTTT CASSEKGVYNSPLHF
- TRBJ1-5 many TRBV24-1 TGTGCCACCAGTGATGAGCAGGGATCACATCAGCCCCAGCATTTT CATSDEQGSHQPQHF
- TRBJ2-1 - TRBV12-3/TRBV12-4 TGTGCCAGCAACATGGGTACGGTTACAGGGAAAAGTGAGCAGTTCTTC CASNMGTVTGKSEQFF
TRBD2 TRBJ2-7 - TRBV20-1 TGCAGTGCTAGAGAATGGGGTTGGGGACTAGCGGGACCAGCCTACGAGCAGTACTTC CSAREWGWGLAGPAYEQYF
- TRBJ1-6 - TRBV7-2 TGTGCCAGCAGCTTAGTAGGGGTCCTTCACTTT CASSLVGVLHF
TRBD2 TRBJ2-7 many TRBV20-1 TGCAGTGCTGAGACTAGCGGGGGATACGAGCAGTACTTC CSAETSGGYEQYF
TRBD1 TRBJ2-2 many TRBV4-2 TGTGCCAGCAGCCCAGGGGACAGGGCCGCCACCGGGGAGCTGTTTTTT CASSPGDRAATGELFF
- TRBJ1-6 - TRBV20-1 TGCAGTGCTCTACAGGTTATCAATAATTCACCCCTCCACTTT CSALQVINNSPLHF
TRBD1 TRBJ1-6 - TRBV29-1 TGCAGCGTTGGACAGGGGAGAGATTCACCCCTCCACTTT CSVGQGRDSPLHF
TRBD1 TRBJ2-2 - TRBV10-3 TGTGCCATCAGCGGGACAGAGTACCTCCTTAACACCGGGGAGCTGTTTTTT CAISGTEYLLNTGELFF
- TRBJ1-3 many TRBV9 TGTGCCAGCAACGAGGGATTCTCTGGAAACACCATATATTTT CASNEGFSGNTIYF
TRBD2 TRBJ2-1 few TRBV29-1 TGCAGCGCCGCATCCGGGACTAGCGGGATTGATGAGCAGTTCTTC CSAASGTSGIDEQFF
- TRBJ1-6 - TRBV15 TGTGCCACCAGCAGAGGGGGACGGGATAATTCACCCCTCCACTTT CATSRGGRDNSPLHF
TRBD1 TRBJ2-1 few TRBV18 TGTGCCAGCTCCCACGGGACAGGGGGATCCAATGAGCAGTTCTTC CASSHGTGGSNEQFF
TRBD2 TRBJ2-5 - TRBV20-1 TGCAGTGCTAGAGACTATGTATCCTTAGAGCGGGGAGAGACCCAGTACTTC CSARDYVSLERGETQYF
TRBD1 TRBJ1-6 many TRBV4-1 TGCGCCAGCAGCCCGGACGACAGGGAAAATTCACCCCTCCACTTT CASSPDDRENSPLHF
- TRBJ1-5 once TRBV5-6 TGTGCCAGCAGCTTAGGTCCAGCTTATAGCAATCAGCCCCAGCATTTT CASSLGPAYSNQPQHF
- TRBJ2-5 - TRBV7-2 TGTGCCAGCAGCCAACGAACAGGGTACTTC CASSQRTGYF
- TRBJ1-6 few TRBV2 TGTGCCAGCAGCAGTAGTCGAAATTCACCCCTCCACTTT CASSSSRNSPLHF
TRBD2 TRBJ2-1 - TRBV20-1 TGCAGTGCTAGAGAATGGGGTTGGGGACTAGCGGGAGTCAGGGAGCAGTTCTTC CSAREWGWGLAGVREQFF